The 6 T cell receptor beta chains presented below share a single source sample, sequenced in a study of cytomegalovirus exposure and HLA in healthy donors. PCR primers comprised 60 Vbeta and 13 Jbeta primers. Profiling relied on immunoSEQ multiplex PCR, and the TCRdb table lists in-frame clones only, not all of them. Among more than 120,000 clones, approximately 83% were seen once, and the ten largest hold less than 3%. The source material was PBMCs. The receptor source for this set is a male donor in good health and CMV-seronegative.

The chain employs TRBV9 and TRBJ2-5; 14 bases fit TRBD2. Germline V gene data show CDR1 as SGDLS and CDR2 as YYNGEE. Germline trimming cut 0 bases from V and 4 bases from J; bases unmatched to any gene: 11. This CDR3 spans 19 amino acids. The CDR3 protein is CASSVGLGLAGEWGETQYF. CDR3 coding DNA: TGTGCCAGCAGCGTAGGGTTGGGACTAGCGGGAGAGTGGGGAGAGACCCAGTACTTC.

The rearrangement joins TRBV28 to TRBJ2-7; the match to TRBD1 covers 7 bases. CDR1 is MDHEN, CDR2 SYDVKM, per germline. Trimming took 8 bases from V and 3 from J; bases not matched to a gene: 1. This CDR3 has 11 amino acids. The CDR3: CASRDSYEQYF. The CDR3 bases are TGTGCCAGCCGGGACAGCTACGAGCAGTACTTC. The full variable domain, its missing parts supplied by reference TRBV28 and TRBJ2-7, is DVKVTQSSRYLVKRTGEKVFLECVQDMDHENMFWYRQDPGLGLRLIYFSYDVKMKEKGDIPEGYSVSREKKERFSLILESASTNQTSMYLCASRDSYEQYFGPGTRLTVT.

The chain couples TRBV4-3 to TRBJ2-6; weak D call: TRBD2 (5 bases). CDR3 length: 16 amino acids. V was cut by 5 bases and J by 0 bases, with 11 bases left in between. Germline V lookup: CDR1 LGHNA, CDR2 YSLEER. This CDR3 is CASSKSGISGANVLTF. Here the CDR3 DNA reads TGCGCCAGCAGCAAGTCGGGGATCTCTGGGGCCAACGTCCTGACTTTC.

The gene calls are TRBV27 and TRBJ2-5; D ambiguous. TRBJ2-7 matches the DNA end more closely, so the J call is doubtful. This CDR3 has 11 amino acids. Looked up from germline, CDR1 is MNHEY and CDR2 is SMNVEV (reference sequence). The CDR3 is CASSDEYEQYF. The CDR3 nucleotides are TGTGCCAGCTCCGATGAATACGAGCAGTACTTC.

This clone was counted a few times. CDR3 sequence: CASSQAAAMGGHGYTF. The CDR3 region has the DNA TGTGCCAGCAGCCAAGCCGCGGCCATGGGAGGGCATGGCTACACCTTC. This chain joins TRBV4-2 and TRBJ1-2; D gene ambiguous. Germline CDR1 reads LGHNA; CDR2 reads YNFKEQ. Trimming took 1 base from V and 6 from J, leaving 18 bases between them. The CDR3 is 16 residues long.

J is TRBJ2-7 and V is TRBV7-2, with 7 positions matching TRBD2. The CDR3 has 15 amino acids. V trimming: 5 bases; J trimming: 0 bases; junction bases outside the gene matches: 7. Germline CDR1 reads SGHTA; CDR2 reads FQGNSA. CDR3 bases: TGTGCCAGCAGCCCCACTAGCGTAACCTCCTACGAGCAGTACTTC. As protein: CASSPTSVTSYEQYF.